The TCR beta chain described here comes from a study of T-cell memory formation after mild COVID-19. Whole-study context: Clusters were largely donor specific.

Overall study results and limits: SARS-CoV-2 specificity was not confirmed for second-wave clones peaking on day 37.

Note on this clonotype: Its specificity is not known.

TCRdb passed the 5' RACE reads through MiXCR, listing each CDR3 protein once. The sample lists approximately 180,000 distinct CDR3 sequences; 16% were seen once. The CDR3 has 13 amino acids. V lost 7 bases and J lost 4, with 13 bases in between. The sample taken for sequencing was PBMCs or a T cell subset sorted from them (not recorded which). The receptor was isolated from an adult woman who had mild COVID-19 (a few samples of this study predate the infection). Cell type and time point are not known. V and J are TRBV12-3 or TRBV12-4 and TRBJ1-1; tentatively, D is TRBD1 (5 bases). Here the CDR3 reads CASTGGRATEAFF. CDR3 DNA: TGTGCCAGCACCGGGGGGAGGGCCACTGAAGCTTTCTTT.